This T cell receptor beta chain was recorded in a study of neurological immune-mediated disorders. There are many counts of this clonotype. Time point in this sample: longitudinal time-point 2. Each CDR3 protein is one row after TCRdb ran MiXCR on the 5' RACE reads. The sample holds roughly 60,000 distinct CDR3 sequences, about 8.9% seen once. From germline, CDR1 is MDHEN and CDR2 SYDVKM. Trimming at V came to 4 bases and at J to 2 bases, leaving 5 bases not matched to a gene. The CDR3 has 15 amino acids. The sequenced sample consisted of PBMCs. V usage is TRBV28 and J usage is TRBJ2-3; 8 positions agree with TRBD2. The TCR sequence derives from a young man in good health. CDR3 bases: TGTGCCAGCAGTTCCCTCGGGAGGGACACAGATACGCAGTATTTT. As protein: CASSSLGRDTDTQYF.